The source of this T cell receptor (beta chain) is a study of control samples from healthy donors and cancer patients. The CDR3 covers 13 residues. From germline, CDR1 is SGHTA and CDR2 FQGNSA. V shed 1 base and J shed 1 base, with 3 bases lying between them. Clones were read by immunoSEQ multiplex PCR, and TCRdb kept only the in-frame ones, dropping some. The table lists 120,000 or so clones, around 90% of them singletons, with more than 6.5% in the top ten. This rearrangement joins TRBV7-2 to TRBJ2-3, with D hard to call. Sequenced material: blood. The sequence was obtained from a man aged 35 to 55 in good health. CDR3 amino acids: CASSLGGTDTQYF. In nucleotides, the CDR3 is TGTGCCAGCAGCTTAGGAGGCACAGATACGCAGTATTTT.